This T cell receptor beta chain was documented in a study of CD8 T cell repertoires and HIV-1 epitope variants. Overall study context: T cells were stimulated with Twenty-five Gag and Nef peptides separately. An uncultured baseline aliquot held 1M T cells. Regarding the study as a whole: Nef KF9 drew about five clonotypes and HW9 one, without TAALDMSHF responses.

Deletions cut 1 base from V and 0 bases from J, with 10 bases between. This CDR3 has 15 residues. CDR1 is SGHTA, CDR2 FQGNSA, per germline. This clone was recorded a few times. Antigen unknown. Clones were sequenced by immunoSEQ multiplex PCR, and TCRdb holds only the in-frame ones, with some missing. Here the sample spans a few thousand clones, about 70% being singletons. Source material: cultured CD8+ T cells derived from PBMCs. The rearrangement uses TRBV7-2 and TRBJ2-7; a possible D gene is TRBD1 (5 bases). This receptor was obtained from a male donor with HIV. Here the CDR3 DNA reads TGTGCCAGCAGCTTAGGGACATTGAGCTCCTACGAGCAGTACTTC. It specifies CASSLGTLSSYEQYF.